Presented here are 19 T cell receptor beta chains from one specimen sequenced in a study of CD8 T cells in Susac syndrome. The RNA input was about 0.5 to 1 ug, and it was reverse transcribed with random hexamers. In TCRdb, the immunoSEQ multiplex PCR reads were re-called with MiXCR into one record per CDR3 protein. The sample includes fewer than 90,000 distinct CDR3 sequences, around 93% of them seen just once. Source material: CD8+ T cells from PBMCs. The receptors here all came from a human donor with Susac syndrome.

The chain is built from TRBV6-5 and TRBJ2-1; D ambiguous. V lost 4 bases to trimming and J lost 0 bases, with 13 bases between them. Germline V gives CDR1 MNHEY, CDR2 SVGAGI. This CDR3 contains 16 residues. This chain's CDR3 is CASSLGVPPSYNEQFF. Written as DNA, the CDR3 is TGTGCCAGCAGTTTAGGCGTGCCCCCCTCCTACAATGAGCAGTTCTTC.

J is TRBJ1-5 and V is TRBV7-9, with no clear D. V was trimmed by 5 bases and J by 0 bases, leaving 8 bases between them. The germline CDR1 and CDR2 sequences are SEHNR and FQNEAQ (reference sequence). The CDR3 has 14 amino acids. CDR3 sequence (DNA): TGTGCCAGCAGCAGGACGGGTAGCAATCAGCCCCAGCATTTT. Translation: CASSRTGSNQPQHF.

This chain connects TRBV28 to TRBJ1-2; D is ambiguous. Germline CDR1 is MDHEN and CDR2 is SYDVKM. CDR3 length: 13 amino acids. V gave up 7 bases and J gave up 8 bases, with 17 bases separating them. The CDR3 sequence: CASNLGPLGGYTF. Here the CDR3 DNA reads TGTGCCAGCAACCTCGGGCCATTAGGAGGCTACACCTTC.

This chain uses TRBV24-1 with TRBJ2-7; D is possibly TRBD1 (6 bases). Germline values: CDR1 KGHDR, CDR2 SFDVKD. The CDR3 sequence is 13 residues long. Between the trimmed V and J ends, which lost 11 bases and 2 bases, there was a span of 15 bases. The CDR3 coding sequence is TGTGCCATCTCGGACAGTGCCACCTACGAGCAGTACTTC. The encoded protein is CAISDSATYEQYF.

The chain uses TRBV20-1 and TRBJ2-7, with 9 nucleotides matching TRBD1. The CDR3 length is 15 residues. CDR1 is DFQATT, CDR2 SNEGSKA, per germline (reference sequence). The V and J ends lost 3 bases and 6 bases, in that order; junction bases with no gene match: 12. CDR3: CSASPGTGPLVEQYF. The CDR3 bases are TGCAGTGCTAGCCCCGGGACAGGGCCTCTGGTCGAGCAGTACTTC.

This clonotype was counted only a few times. This chain links TRBV27 with TRBJ2-7; 10 bases are shared with TRBD2. Germline values: CDR1 MNHEY, CDR2 SMNVEV (reference sequence). Trimming at V came to 3 bases and at J to 4 bases, leaving 3 bases not matched to a gene. The CDR3 is 14 amino acids. The CDR3 coding sequence is TGTGCCAGCAGTTTCGGACTAGCGGCTTACGAGCAGTACTTC. It is translated as CASSFGLAAYEQYF.

This clonotype has a handful of counts. The chain recombines TRBV5-1 with TRBJ2-6, with D unclear. The CDR3 is 13 amino acids. V was trimmed by 6 bases and J by 0 bases, leaving 4 bases between them. From germline, CDR1 is SGHRS and CDR2 YFSETQ. The CDR3 nucleotides are TGCGCCAGCACCACCTCTGGGGCCAACGTCCTGACTTTC. As protein: CASTTSGANVLTF.

The V call is TRBV7-9, the J call TRBJ2-7; maybe TRBD1 (5 bases). Germline V gives CDR1 SEHNR, CDR2 FQNEAQ (reference sequence). CDR3 length: 12 residues. Trimming removed 4 bases from V and 7 bases from J, with 11 bases in between. The CDR3 protein is CASSYTGLEQYF. The CDR3 coding sequence is TGTGCCAGCAGCTACACAGGTCTGGAGCAGTACTTC.

CDR3 residues: CSARELPGTSGRPAGTDTQYF. The DNA for the CDR3 is TGCAGTGCTAGAGAGCTCCCAGGGACTAGCGGGAGGCCCGCGGGCACAGATACGCAGTATTTT. The V and J genes are TRBV20-1 and TRBJ2-3, with 15 bases matching TRBD2. Trimming cost V 0 bases and J 1 base; bases outside gene matches: 14. The germline gives CDR1 DFQATT, CDR2 SNEGSKA (reference sequence). The CDR3 covers 21 residues.

The chain joins TRBV28 to TRBJ1-1, with D possibly TRBD1 on 5 matching bases. CDR1 is MDHEN and CDR2 is SYDVKM in the germline V gene. The CDR3 has 14 amino acids. V shed 5 bases and J shed 3 bases, with 13 bases lying between them. The CDR3 DNA is TGTGCCAGCAGTCCACGAGGGGAAGACACTGAAGCTTTCTTT. Its protein product is CASSPRGEDTEAFF.

This chain connects TRBV4-1 to TRBJ2-1; D unresolved. The CDR3 covers 14 residues. Germline values: CDR1 MGHRA, CDR2 YSYEKL. Trimming took 0 bases from V and 4 from J, leaving 7 bases between them. CDR3 residues: CASSQESSYNEQFF. The CDR3 coding sequence is TGCGCCAGCAGCCAAGAGTCTTCTTACAATGAGCAGTTCTTC.

This chain links TRBV7-9 with TRBJ1-1, with D perhaps matching TRBD1 (6 bases). V was shortened by 0 bases and J by 5 bases, with 10 bases between the two germline ends. Germline CDR1 is SEHNR and CDR2 is FQNEAQ (reference sequence). This CDR3 spans 14 amino acids. The chain's CDR3 is CASSLAEGVTEAFF. In nucleotides, the CDR3 is TGTGCCAGCAGCTTAGCCGAGGGGGTTACTGAAGCTTTCTTT.

The chain links TRBV9 to TRBJ1-1, with D uncertain. Looked up from germline, CDR1 is SGDLS and CDR2 is YYNGEE. V was pared by 0 bases and J by 0 bases, with 9 bases between. This CDR3 contains 15 residues. The CDR3 nucleotides read TGTGCCAGCAGCGTAGTGCCCGATATGAACACTGAAGCTTTCTTT. This codes for CASSVVPDMNTEAFF.

This chain links TRBV6-2 or TRBV6-3 with TRBJ2-2; D possibly corresponds to TRBD1 (6 bases). Germline V CDR1 and CDR2: MNHEY, SVGEGT. This CDR3 has 18 residues. The germline V and J ends were trimmed by 2 bases and 0 bases, with 16 bases remaining between them. The CDR3 reads CASSYDYGQLANTGELFF. As DNA, the CDR3 is TGTGCCAGCAGTTACGATTACGGACAGCTCGCGAACACCGGGGAGCTGTTTTTT.

This clonotype was observed a handful of times. J is TRBJ2-3 and V is TRBV5-1, with 7 positions matching TRBD2. The germline CDR1 and CDR2 sequences are SGHRS and YFSETQ. CDR3 size: 17 residues. The V segment lost 1 base and the J segment 8 bases; nucleotides outside the gene matches: 16. CDR3 amino acids: CASSLSPPREAGTTQYF. As DNA, the CDR3 is TGCGCCAGCAGCTTGTCCCCCCCGCGGGAAGCGGGAACTACGCAGTATTTT.

J is TRBJ2-3 and V is TRBV24-1; unclear D gene. Trimming shortened V by 0 bases and J by 0 bases, and 12 bases separated the two germline ends. CDR3 size: 17 residues. The germline gives CDR1 KGHDR, CDR2 SFDVKD. The CDR3 reads CATSDLSESASTDTQYF. CDR3 DNA: TGTGCCACCAGTGATTTGTCTGAAAGTGCTAGCACAGATACGCAGTATTTT.

The DNA for the CDR3 is TGTGCCAGCAGCTTAGCCCGGCTAGCGGGCACCTACAATGAGCAGTTCTTC. Amino acid sequence: CASSLARLAGTYNEQFF. V gene TRBV7-8 combines with J gene TRBJ2-1; 8 positions agree with TRBD2. Per germline, CDR1 SGHVS and CDR2 FQNEAQ. V was pared by 0 bases and J by 2 bases, with 6 bases of the junction left unmatched. The CDR3 length is 17 residues.

This clonotype occurred once. The rearrangement uses TRBV10-3 and TRBJ2-7; 10 bases map to TRBD2. The length of the CDR3 is 15 residues. Germline V gene sequence: CDR1 ENHRY, CDR2 SYGVKD. Trimming took 3 bases from V and 5 from J; bases not matched to a gene: 7. The CDR3 spells CAISESLAGAHEQYF. CDR3 sequence (DNA): TGTGCCATCAGTGAAAGTCTAGCGGGAGCTCACGAGCAGTACTTC.

J is TRBJ2-1 and V is TRBV20-1; 9 positions match TRBD2. Germline V gives CDR1 DFQATT, CDR2 SNEGSKA (reference sequence). V trimming: 2 bases; J trimming: 7 bases; junction bases outside the gene matches: 6. This CDR3 comprises 14 residues. The CDR3 DNA follows: TGCAGTGCTAGAAAGGCTAGCGGGGCTAATGAGCAGTTCTTC. Its translation is CSARKASGANEQFF.